These T cell receptor beta chains were read from a single sample in a study of CD8 T cells in Susac syndrome. TCRdb fed the immunoSEQ multiplex PCR reads into MiXCR, producing one record per CDR3 protein. The table shows 60,000 to 75,000 distinct CDR3 sequences, with 95% occurring only once. Material: CD8+ T cells from PBMCs. These receptor sequences come from a human donor in good health. CDR3s include the opening cysteine and the closing phenylalanine or tryptophan.

v_gene	len	j_gene	CDR3aa
TRBV20-1	15	TRBJ2-2	CSAKDRGQNTGELFF
TRBV27	13	TRBJ1-5	CASSVSLNQPQHF
TRBV12-3/TRBV12-4	12	TRBJ2-2	CASSPTSGELFF
TRBV5-4	12	TRBJ2-5	CASSFGWETQYF
TRBV29-1	12	TRBJ1-2	CSVLEDLGGYTF
TRBV29-1	12	TRBJ2-5	CSVELMAETQYF
TRBV7-2	15	TRBJ1-2	CASSTDTDVPYGYTF
TRBV7-8	14	TRBJ2-7	CASSLLQGRYEQYF
TRBV3-1	14	TRBJ2-5	CASSQEDRQETQYF
TRBV7-9	13	TRBJ1-1	CASRYRDYTEAFF
TRBV2	11	TRBJ2-1	CASTPGTGLGF
TRBV7-6	16	TRBJ2-2	CASSPSDRVLSGELFF
TRBV15	14	TRBJ2-7	CATSPGQGFYEQYF
TRBV7-9	14	TRBJ2-5	CASSLSYGQETQYF
TRBV5-6	16	TRBJ2-7	CASSLGEVAGIYEQYF
TRBV9	11	TRBJ1-1	CASGGDTEAFF
TRBV12-3/TRBV12-4	12	TRBJ2-7	CASSRTSGEQYF
TRBV7-2	13	TRBJ1-5	CASSRESGQPQHF
TRBV28	14	TRBJ2-7	CASSSGPTEYEQYF
TRBV7-3	15	TRBJ2-7	CASSFLGGSGDEQYF
TRBV6-2/TRBV6-3	16	TRBJ2-3	CASSYSDRRAPDTQYF
TRBV5-6	15	TRBJ1-2	CASSLDRVVSYGYTF
TRBV30	14	TRBJ2-7	CAWRTWGQGNEQYF
TRBV4-3	14	TRBJ1-2	CASSQDRGNYGYTF
TRBV6-5	13	TRBJ1-1	CASSWTGVTEAFF
TRBV19	12	TRBJ2-1	CASQPGGNEQFF